Each of the 13 T cell receptor beta chains below was sequenced from the same sample in a study of T cells in women clearing cervical HPV infection. Assay: immunoSEQ multiplex PCR; the TCRdb copy retains only in-frame clones and omits some. This table lists over 45,000 clones. Sequences were obtained from blood buffy coat. The receptors originated from a woman between 18 and 69 years old with a cervical HPV16 infection that either progressed to CIN3+ or cleared (not recorded which).

With respect to this clone: Read coverage stops 3 residues before the CDR3 terminus; the germline J gene supplies the remainder. The V call is TRBV5-1, the J call TRBJ1-1; D may be TRBD1 (6 bases). Germline V lookup: CDR1 SGHRS, CDR2 YFSETQ. The CDR3 has 18 residues. V was trimmed by 4 bases and J by 5 bases, leaving 27 bases between them. The sequenced part of the CDR3 DNA is TGCGCCAGCAGCCGGGGGGCTGCCAGGGAAGAATGGTGGACTGAA. As protein: CASSRGAAREEWWTE. In full, the CDR3 is CASSRGAAREEWWTEAFF.

In the case of this clone: The CDR3 is cut off 3 residues early in the read; its end comes from the germline J gene. The chain employs TRBV30 and TRBJ1-2; D is perhaps TRBD1 (5 bases). This CDR3 is built from 18 residues. Between the trimmed V and J ends, which lost 4 bases and 3 bases, there was a span of 27 bases. Germline V gives CDR1 GTSNPN, CDR2 SVGIG (reference sequence). The sequenced part of the CDR3 DNA is TGTGCCTGGAAACGACGGAAAGAGCAGGGAAGTATCCACTATGGC. The encoded protein is CAWKRRKEQGSIHYG. The full CDR3 reads CAWKRRKEQGSIHYGYTF.

As to this clone: The CDR3 goes on 3 residues after the read ends, and that part is filled in from the germline J gene. The V and J genes are TRBV6-2 or TRBV6-3 and TRBJ2-6; 8 bases line up with TRBD1. With V trimmed by 7 bases and J by 3 bases, 8 bases remained unmatched. CDR1 and CDR2 from the germline V gene are MNHEY and SVGEGT. The CDR3 extends over 16 amino acids. CDR3 DNA (partial): TGTGCCAGCACCGCGGACAGGGCAGGTGGGGCCAACGTC. Protein: CASTADRAGGANV. In full, the CDR3 reads CASTADRAGGANVLTF.

With respect to this clone: The CDR3 extends 3 residues past the end of the read, so its final part is completed from the germline J gene. This chain joins TRBV5-1 and TRBJ1-6; a weak D match, TRBD1 (6 bases). The germline V gene encodes CDR1 SGHRS and CDR2 YFSETQ. Trimming cost V 7 bases and J 10 bases, with 15 bases left between them. The CDR3 contains 13 residues. CDR3 amino acids: CASSGAGESPLHF. CDR3 DNA, as far as it was read: TGCGCCAGCTCAGGGGCGGGGGAATCACCC.

In regard to this clone: The junction departs from the called germline gene at one end, perhaps through a read error. The CDR3 extends 3 residues past the end of the read, so its final part is completed from the germline J gene. The sample holds other DNA sequences that translate to the same CDR3. This chain joins TRBV2 and TRBJ1-3, with D perhaps TRBD1 (5 bases). Germline CDR1 and CDR2: SNHLY and FYNNEI. CDR3 length: 15 residues. CDR3 sequence reads: CASSQDTSSGNTIYF. Partial CDR3 DNA: TGTGCCAGCAGTCAGGACACTTCCTCTGGAAACACT.

As regards this clone: The read is 3 residues too short to cover the CDR3 end, so that end is filled in from the germline J gene. This chain uses TRBV4-1 with TRBJ2-3; 11 nucleotides align to TRBD2. The length of the CDR3 is 18 residues. Trimming cost V 8 bases and J 4 bases; bases outside gene matches: 17. Germline CDR1 MGHRA, CDR2 YSYEKL. CDR3 DNA, as far as it was read: TGCGCCAGCGCCGGACAGGGAAGGTCGGGACTAGCGGCAGATACG. It yields the protein CASAGQGRSGLAADT. The whole CDR3 sequence reads CASAGQGRSGLAADTQYF.

With respect to this clone: Coverage ceases 3 residues before the CDR3 finishes, and the germline J gene fills in the end. The chain employs TRBV19 and TRBJ2-7, with 8 bases matching TRBD1. Germline V gives CDR1 LNHDA, CDR2 SQIVND (reference sequence). The junction had 3 bases not matched to a gene; V was cut back by 4 bases and J by 4 bases. The CDR3 is made up of 13 amino acids. The CDR3 loop reads CASSTGGLYEQYF. The CDR3 DNA, read in part, is TGTGCCAGTAGTACAGGGGGCTTGTACGAG.

Turning to this clone: Read coverage stops 3 residues before the CDR3 terminus; the germline J gene supplies the remainder. The rearrangement joins TRBV7-9 to TRBJ1-2; D not certain. The CDR3 covers 12 residues. Germline CDR1 SEHNR, CDR2 FQNEAQ (reference sequence). The CDR3 DNA, read in part, is TGTGCCAGCAGCTTCTTCACAGATACC. As protein: CASSFFTDT. Given in full, the CDR3 is CASSFFTDTYTF.

This clone registers medium-sized (0.01 to 0.1%) by frequency. The read is 3 residues too short to cover the CDR3 end, so that end is filled in from the germline J gene. In the same sample, other DNA sequences code for this CDR3. This chain connects TRBV6-1 to TRBJ2-5; 7 bases fit TRBD2. Germline V lookup: CDR1 MNHNS, CDR2 SASEGT. CDR3 length: 15 amino acids. Trimming at V came to 4 bases and at J to 2 bases, leaving 7 bases not matched to a gene. The sequenced part of the CDR3 DNA is TGTGCCAGCAGTGTTCTAAGCGGGACTCAAGAGACC. Its protein product is CASSVLSGTQET. The CDR3 in full is CASSVLSGTQETQYF.

To note about this clone: The read ends 3 residues early relative to the CDR3; the germline J gene fills the gap. The chain uses TRBV2 and TRBJ2-3; D is perhaps TRBD2 (6 bases). Germline V gene sequence: CDR1 SNHLY, CDR2 FYNNEI. This CDR3 has 13 amino acids. The CDR3 loop reads CASSGAGSQPQYF. The CDR3 DNA, read in part, is TGTGCCAGCAGTGGCGCGGGGAGTCAGCCG.

About this clone: The read halts 3 residues ahead of the CDR3 end, with the missing end drawn from the germline J gene. The chain combines TRBV5-1 with TRBJ2-3; TRBD2 aligns across 10 bases. The CDR3 spans 16 residues. With 1 base clipped from V and 1 base from J, the junction kept 3 bases outside the gene matches. Germline V gives CDR1 SGHRS, CDR2 YFSETQ. The DNA read from the CDR3 is TGCGCCAGCAGCTTGACTAGCGGGGCCCGCACAGATACG. Translated, it gives CASSLTSGARTDT. The whole CDR3 is CASSLTSGARTDTQYF.

As to this clone: The read stops 3 residues short of the end of the CDR3; the missing end is completed from the germline J gene. The V and J genes are TRBV2 and TRBJ2-2, with D perhaps TRBD2 (7 bases). The germline V gene has CDR1 SNHLY and CDR2 FYNNEI. The CDR3 spans 16 residues. The CDR3 sequence is CASSERGGAYNSPLFF. The CDR3 DNA, read in part, is TGTGCCAGCAGTGAAAGGGGGGGCGCATATAATTCACCG.

The covered CDR3 bases are TGCAGTGCTAGGGGGGCCAACACAGATACG. This translates into CSARGANTDT. The CDR3 reads in full as CSARGANTDTQYF. V is TRBV20-1 and J is TRBJ2-3, with D maybe TRBD1 (6 bases). The read ends 3 residues early relative to the CDR3; the germline J gene fills the gap. This CDR3 has 13 amino acids. The germline V gene encodes CDR1 DFQATT and CDR2 SNEGSKA (reference sequence). V was cut by 3 bases and J by 2 bases, with 9 bases left in between.